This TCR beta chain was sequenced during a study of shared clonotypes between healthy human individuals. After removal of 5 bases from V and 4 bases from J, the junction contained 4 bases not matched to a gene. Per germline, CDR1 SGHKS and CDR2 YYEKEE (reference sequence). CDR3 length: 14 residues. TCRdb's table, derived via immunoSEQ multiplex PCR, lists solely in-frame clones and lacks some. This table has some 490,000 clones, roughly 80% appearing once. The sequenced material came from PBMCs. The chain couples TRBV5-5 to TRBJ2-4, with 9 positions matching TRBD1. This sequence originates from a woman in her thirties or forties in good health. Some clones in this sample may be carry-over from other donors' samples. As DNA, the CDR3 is TGTGCCAGCAGGGGTGGACAGGGGAAAAACATTCAGTACTTC. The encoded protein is CASRGGQGKNIQYF.